Listed here is a single T cell receptor (beta chain). Its cognate antigen is unknown. These data come from a study of T cells in localized non-small cell lung cancer. Findings and caveats of the study: Clonality peaked in uninvolved adjacent lung rather than tumor.

Trimming removed 7 bases at V and 1 base at J, with 14 bases between. The germline V gene encodes CDR1 MNHNS and CDR2 SASEGT. The CDR3 extends over 15 amino acids. Libraries were prepared by immunoSEQ multiplex PCR; TCRdb keeps only in-frame clonotypes and omits some of them. The table shows 55,000 to 75,000 clones, with 80% to 95% occurring only once. The chain recombines TRBV6-1 with TRBJ1-5; D may be TRBD1 (6 bases). Sample: peripheral blood, taken before any cancer treatment. The clonotype comes from a man between 40 and 70 years old with stage I lung adenocarcinoma. The CDR3 spells CASISAGGSNQPQHF. The CDR3 nucleotides read TGTGCCAGCATATCCGCCGGGGGCAGCAATCAGCCCCAGCATTTT.